One and the same sample provided the 22 T cell receptor beta chains below, sequenced in a study of OX40 agonist ivuxolimab in advanced cancers. Repertoires were generated with immunoSEQ multiplex PCR, while TCRdb's copy carries only in-frame clones and drops some. The repertoire includes fewer than 45,000 clones, 82% of them detected once, and roughly 2.2% sits in the top ten. The input for sequencing was CD4+ or CD8+ T cells sorted from blood, taken in a trial of the OX40 agonist ivuxolimab. The receptor set was obtained from an adult with an advanced solid tumor such as melanoma, head and neck, liver or kidney cancer.

This chain joins TRBV2 and TRBJ2-5; D possibly corresponds to TRBD1 (5 bases). In germline, CDR1 is SNHLY, CDR2 FYNNEI. This CDR3 is 12 amino acids long. V dropped 8 bases and J dropped 2 bases, with 9 bases sitting between them. The CDR3 DNA is TGTGCCAGCCTGGGGCAGCAAGAGACCCAGTACTTC. This codes for CASLGQQETQYF.

The genes are TRBV29-1 and TRBJ1-4; no clear D gene. CDR1 is SQVTM, CDR2 ANQGSEA, per germline. V gave up 7 bases and J gave up 7 bases, with 16 bases separating them. The CDR3 covers 13 residues. CDR3 residues: CSATTYEVEKLFF. DNA of the CDR3: TGCAGCGCCACTACCTACGAAGTTGAAAAACTGTTTTTT.

The chain is built from TRBV19 and TRBJ1-2, with TRBD1 identical over 7 bases. CDR3 length: 15 residues. CDR1 and CDR2 from the germline V gene are LNHDA and SQIVND (reference sequence). Germline trimming cut 6 bases from V and 8 bases from J; bases unmatched to any gene: 15. For the CDR3, the DNA is TGTGCCAGTAGCCCCGTTACAGGGGTCACGGGCGGCTACACCTTC. Its protein product is CASSPVTGVTGGYTF.

The rearrangement uses TRBV7-9 and TRBJ2-3; D not resolved. From germline, CDR1 is SEHNR and CDR2 FQNEAQ (reference sequence). V was trimmed by 3 bases and J by 0 bases, leaving 7 bases between them. The CDR3 has 14 amino acids. DNA for the CDR3: TGTGCCAGCAGCTTGGCAGCTAGCACAGATACGCAGTATTTT. This sequence encodes CASSLAASTDTQYF.

V and J are TRBV5-1 and TRBJ1-1; D is ambiguous. The V and J ends lost 0 bases and 8 bases respectively, with 11 bases between them. The CDR3 is 13 residues long. The germline gives CDR1 SGHRS, CDR2 YFSETQ. The CDR3 sequence is CASSLAPAWEAFF. For the CDR3, the DNA is TGCGCCAGCAGCTTGGCGCCCGCGTGGGAAGCTTTCTTT.

The rearrangement joins TRBV5-4 to TRBJ1-6, with a possible D match to TRBD1 (5 bases). Germline V CDR1 and CDR2: SGHNT, YYREEE (reference sequence). V gave up 0 bases and J gave up 7 bases, with 11 bases separating them. The CDR3 is 15 amino acids. CDR3 residues: CASSLDRPKNSPLHF. Here the CDR3 DNA reads TGTGCCAGCAGCTTGGACAGGCCGAAGAATTCACCCCTCCACTTT.

The chain links TRBV13 to TRBJ2-1, with 12 bases fitting TRBD2. The germline V gene encodes CDR1 PRHDT and CDR2 FYEKMQ (reference sequence). There are 19 residues in the CDR3. V lost 1 base and J lost 3; bases outside the gene matches: 10. The CDR3 here is CASSLELAGGLPIYNEQFF. CDR3 DNA sequence: TGTGCCAGCAGCTTAGAACTAGCGGGGGGTCTTCCCATCTACAATGAGCAGTTCTTC.

The chain uses TRBV2 and TRBJ1-2, with 8 bases aligning to TRBD1. This CDR3 has 15 residues. J gave up 4 bases and V 5 bases, and 9 bases lay outside the gene matches. Germline assignment: CDR1 SNHLY and CDR2 FYNNEI. The CDR3 is CASSSGGGRSYGYTF. CDR3 DNA: TGTGCCAGCAGTTCAGGGGGCGGTAGGAGCTATGGCTACACCTTC. The full variable domain, its missing parts supplied by reference TRBV2 and TRBJ1-2, is EPEVTQTPSHQVTQMGQEVILRCVPISNHLYFYWYRQILGQKVEFLVSFYNNEISEKSEIFDDQFSVERPDGSNFTLKIRSTKLEDSAMYFCASSSGGGRSYGYTFGSGTRLTVV.

CDR3 sequence (DNA): TGTGCCAGCAGCCCGGGGGGGAGATCCGAGACCCAGTACTTC. Its translation: CASSPGGRSETQYF. The chain is built from TRBV28 and TRBJ2-5; 8 bases fit TRBD2. V gave up 6 bases and J gave up 5 bases; unmatched junction bases: 8. The germline V gene encodes CDR1 MDHEN and CDR2 SYDVKM. The CDR3 sequence is 14 residues long.

The rearrangement joins TRBV27 to TRBJ2-7; possibly TRBD1 for D (7 bases). V gave up 4 bases and J gave up 6 bases, with 13 bases separating them. Germline-derived CDR1 and CDR2 are MNHEY and SMNVEV (reference sequence). This CDR3 region has 13 residues. CDR3 residues: CASSYRQGGEQYF. The DNA of the CDR3 is TGTGCCAGCAGTTACCGGCAGGGGGGCGAGCAGTACTTC.

The J gene is TRBJ2-2, the V gene TRBV7-9; a possible D gene is TRBD1 (6 bases). The CDR3 is 15 amino acids. The V end was cut by 5 bases, the J end by 6 bases, with 16 bases between. Germline values: CDR1 SEHNR, CDR2 FQNEAQ (reference sequence). CDR3 DNA sequence: TGTGCCAGCAGCGTAGACAGGACGATAGCCGGGGAGCTGTTTTTT. Translating gives CASSVDRTIAGELFF.

The genes are TRBV14 and TRBJ2-1, with D possibly TRBD1 on 6 matching bases. CDR3 length: 13 residues. The germline gives CDR1 SGHDN, CDR2 FVKESK. V lost 4 bases and J 8 bases, leaving 12 bases between the germline ends. CDR3 in amino acids: CASSPQNRDEQFF. The CDR3 DNA reads TGTGCCAGCAGCCCCCAAAACAGGGATGAGCAGTTCTTC.

The chain is built from TRBV7-2 and TRBJ1-6; TRBD1 is a possible D gene (5 bases). CDR1 and CDR2 (germline): SGHTA, FQGNSA. The CDR3 sequence is 13 residues long. The V gene lost 1 base and the J gene lost 12 bases, with 10 bases spanning the gap. CDR3 DNA sequence: TGTGCCAGCAGCTTAGTGGGGCGTGAACCCCTCCACTTT. It codes for CASSLVGREPLHF.

This clone has a handful of counts. The chain has TRBV19 and TRBJ1-6; D unclear. This CDR3 contains 15 residues. Trimming cost V 0 bases and J 7 bases, with 10 bases left between them. In germline, CDR1 is LNHDA, CDR2 SQIVND (reference sequence). In DNA, the CDR3 is TGTGCCAGTAGTATAGATCAGGTGCGAAATTCACCCCTCCACTTT. This translates into CASSIDQVRNSPLHF.

J is TRBJ1-2 and V is TRBV7-9, with D possibly matching TRBD1 (5 bases). V was trimmed by 6 bases and J by 8 bases, leaving 19 bases between them. This CDR3 comprises 14 residues. The germline CDR1 and CDR2 sequences are SEHNR and FQNEAQ (reference sequence). The CDR3 is CASRPAPRGAGYTF. CDR3 coding DNA: TGTGCCAGCAGACCCGCCCCGCGGGGCGCGGGCTACACCTTC.

The J gene is TRBJ2-2, the V gene TRBV11-2; D might be TRBD1 (6 bases). Trimming shortened V by 7 bases and J by 3 bases, and 12 bases separated the two germline ends. The germline CDR1 and CDR2 sequences are SGHAT and FQNNGV. This CDR3 spans 14 amino acids. CDR3 nucleotides: TGTGCCAGCAAGGGACACCGAGACACCGGGGAGCTGTTTTTT. It yields the protein CASKGHRDTGELFF.

The V and J genes are TRBV12-5 and TRBJ2-1, with 8 bases lining up with TRBD2. Germline loops: CDR1 LGHNT, CDR2 FRNRAP. The CDR3 contains 17 residues. The junction had 9 bases not matched to a gene; V was cut back by 1 base and J by 4 bases. The CDR3 nucleotides read TGTGCTAGTGGTTTGGGCGGGGGGACTTCCACGTACAATGAGCAGTTCTTC. Translated, it gives CASGLGGGTSTYNEQFF.

The V gene is TRBV14, the J gene TRBJ1-4; TRBD1 aligns across 8 bases. CDR3 length: 16 amino acids. Germline V gives CDR1 SGHDN, CDR2 FVKESK. J was trimmed by 8 bases and V by 1 base; bases with no gene match: 9. The CDR3, as DNA: TGTGCCAGCAGCCAAGCTTGGACAGGGCCAAAAGAAAAACTGTTTTTT. Translated, it gives CASSQAWTGPKEKLFF.

This clone was detected a few times. V usage is TRBV7-3 and J usage is TRBJ2-7, with D unresolved. CDR1 is SGHTA, CDR2 FQGTGA, per germline. V lost 0 bases to trimming and J lost 5 bases, with 8 bases between them. The CDR3 spans 13 residues. The CDR3 sequence: CASSLTRLNEQYF. CDR3 DNA sequence: TGTGCCAGCAGCTTAACGAGGCTTAACGAGCAGTACTTC.

This chain joins TRBV7-7 and TRBJ2-2; no clear D gene. CDR1 and CDR2 (germline): SSHAT, FNYEAQ (reference sequence). This CDR3 is 11 amino acids long. This CDR3 is CAVLGAGELFF. The CDR3 DNA reads as TGTGCTGTGTTAGGCGCCGGGGAGCTGTTTTTT.

This clone came up once. The J gene is TRBJ2-3, the V gene TRBV19; 12 bases are a match to TRBD2. CDR1 and CDR2 from the germline V gene are LNHDA and SQIVND (reference sequence). CDR3 size: 17 residues. With V trimmed by 5 bases and J by 6 bases, 12 bases remained unmatched. The CDR3 nucleotides are TGTGCCAGTAGTTCGAAGACTAGCGGGGGATTATCCGATACGCAGTATTTT. Translation: CASSSKTSGGLSDTQYF.

This chain uses TRBV30 with TRBJ2-1; 12 bases line up with TRBD2. V lost 0 bases, J lost 8 bases, and 23 bases stayed unmatched. This CDR3 has 21 amino acids. Germline V CDR1 and CDR2: GTSNPN, SVGIG (reference sequence). CDR3 residues: CAWSVPLASGRAELASHEQFF. CDR3 sequence (DNA): TGTGCCTGGAGTGTACCGCTCGCTAGCGGGAGGGCCGAGTTGGCAAGCCATGAGCAGTTCTTC.